This TCR beta chain was recovered during a study of T-cell memory formation after mild COVID-19 (dated by TCRdb to the early 2020s). With respect to the entire study: TCR sequence clusters from the two donors were found to be largely donor specific. In two donors, T-cell clones that expanded and contracted after mild COVID-19 were tracked by sequencing TCRalpha and TCRbeta repertoires over time. The cohort comprised two young, previously healthy adult volunteers, one female and one male. Study-wide conclusions, independent of this receptor: The study covered only a couple of mild cases, and larger cohorts including severe cases with pre-infection samples were considered necessary. Contracting CD4+ clones turned up mainly in the CM and EM memory subsets, whereas EMRA was where CD8+ clones were enriched. SARS-CoV-2 specificity was not confirmed for the second-wave clones peaking on day 37. From day 15 to 85, contracting clones showed balanced CD4/CD8 phenotypes, whereas a second wave of clones that expanded from day 15 to 37 leaned towards CD4+. The detection of some responding clones in pre-infection memory suggests that pre-existing cross-reactive memory T cells joined the SARS-CoV-2 response.

The reads were generated on an Illumina NovaSeq 6000. cDNA libraries for TCRalpha and TCRbeta were prepared by 5'RACE using constant-segment primers, with sample barcodes and unique molecular identifiers added. Trizol reagent was used to extract RNA from every sample. Amplification of the libraries took two PCR steps, and the second step added a second sample barcode plus Illumina TruSeq adapters. Libraries were sequenced on an Illumina NovaSeq with 2 x 150 bp paired-end reads. In the original analysis: Reads were demultiplexed and collapsed into UMI-guided consensus sequences with migec v1.2.7. Using mixcr v2.1.11, UMI consensuses were aligned to TRA and TRB V and J templates and then assembled into clonotypes. Expanded or contracted clonotypes were those called significant by both edgeR and NoisET, with noise models trained on biological replicates. For edgeR calls, the thresholds were a false discovery rate-adjusted p below 0.01 and a log2 fold-change of 1. As an exploratory analysis of dynamics, max-normalized trajectories of the 1000 most abundant clonotypes were examined by PCA with hierarchical clustering. Separately sequenced CD4+ and CD8+ repertoires were used to assign a CD4 or CD8 phenotype to each responding clone. Using fastp at Q25 and MiXCR, TCRdb reprocessed the public reads and kept productive beta chains. Duplicate CDR3 protein sequences are folded into a single record with the most common DNA and genes. The V and J calls and clone size are TCRdb's, not the authors'. In this sample the table shows 110,000 or so distinct CDR3 sequences, 22% of which occur a single time. 40% to 50% of the sample is taken by the ten largest.

As for this clonotype: Its recognized antigen is unknown. Base qualities are not at hand, and no much larger clone is one base apart.

PBMCs were isolated by Ficoll-Paque density gradient centrifugation. The germline V gene gives CDR1 as MDHEN and CDR2 as SYDVKM. From cysteine to phenylalanine, the CDR3 is 14 amino acids long. Solely the CDR3 DNA is kept, with 42 bases framed from the first base. Trimming at the junction amounts to 5 bases on V and 8 bases on J, and the germline ends lie 13 bases apart. Material: PBMCs or a T cell subset sorted from them (not recorded which). The origin of this receptor is a man aged 18 to 30 who had mild COVID-19 (a few samples of this study predate the infection). The sample titles of this study are shuffled in the database, so cell type and time point are left out; the donor was told from shared clones. The chain joins TRBV28 to TRBJ1-6; the D gene lacks a confident call. The CDR3 is CASSLDGPYSPLHF. The DNA reads TGTGCCAGCAGTCTGGACGGACCTTATTCACCCCTCCACTTT.